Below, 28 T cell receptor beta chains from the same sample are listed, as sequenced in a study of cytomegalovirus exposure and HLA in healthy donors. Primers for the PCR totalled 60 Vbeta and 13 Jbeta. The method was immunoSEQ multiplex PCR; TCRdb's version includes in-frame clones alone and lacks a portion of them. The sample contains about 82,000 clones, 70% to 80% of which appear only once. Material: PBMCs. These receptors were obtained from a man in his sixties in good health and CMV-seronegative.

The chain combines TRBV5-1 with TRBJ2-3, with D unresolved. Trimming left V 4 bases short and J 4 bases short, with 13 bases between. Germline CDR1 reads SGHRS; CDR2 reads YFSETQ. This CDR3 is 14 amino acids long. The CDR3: CASSPFAAADTQYF. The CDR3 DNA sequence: TGCGCCAGCAGCCCCTTCGCGGCTGCAGATACGCAGTATTTT.

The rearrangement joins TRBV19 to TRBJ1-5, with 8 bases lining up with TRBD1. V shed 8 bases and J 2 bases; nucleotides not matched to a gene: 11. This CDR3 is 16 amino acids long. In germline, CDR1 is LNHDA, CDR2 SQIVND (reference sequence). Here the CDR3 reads CASRGQARGGNQPQHF. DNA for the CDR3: TGTGCCAGTCGGGGACAGGCCAGGGGAGGCAATCAGCCCCAGCATTTT.

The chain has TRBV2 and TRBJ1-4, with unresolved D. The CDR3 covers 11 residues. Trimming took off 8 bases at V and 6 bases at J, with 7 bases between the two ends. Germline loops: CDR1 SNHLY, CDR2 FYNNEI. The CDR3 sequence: CASGEDEKLFF. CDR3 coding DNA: TGTGCCAGCGGGGAGGATGAAAAACTGTTTTTT.

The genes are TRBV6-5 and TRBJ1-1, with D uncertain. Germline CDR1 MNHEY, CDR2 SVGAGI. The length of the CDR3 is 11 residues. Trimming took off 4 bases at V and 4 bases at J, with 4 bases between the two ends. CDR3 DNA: TGTGCCAGCAGTTCTTCCACTGAAGCTTTCTTT. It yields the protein CASSSSTEAFF.

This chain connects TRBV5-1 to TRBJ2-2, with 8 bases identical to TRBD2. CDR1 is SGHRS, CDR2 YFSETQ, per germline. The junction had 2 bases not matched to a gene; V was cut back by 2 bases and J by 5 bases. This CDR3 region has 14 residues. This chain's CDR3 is CASSFRGGTGELFF. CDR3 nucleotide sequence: TGCGCCAGCAGCTTCCGCGGGGGGACCGGGGAGCTGTTTTTT.

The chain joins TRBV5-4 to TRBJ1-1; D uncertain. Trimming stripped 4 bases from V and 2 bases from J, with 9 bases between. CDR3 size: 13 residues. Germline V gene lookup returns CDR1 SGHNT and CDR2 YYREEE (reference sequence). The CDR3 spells CASSGHSNTEAFF. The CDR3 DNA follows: TGTGCCAGCAGCGGTCACAGTAACACTGAAGCTTTCTTT.

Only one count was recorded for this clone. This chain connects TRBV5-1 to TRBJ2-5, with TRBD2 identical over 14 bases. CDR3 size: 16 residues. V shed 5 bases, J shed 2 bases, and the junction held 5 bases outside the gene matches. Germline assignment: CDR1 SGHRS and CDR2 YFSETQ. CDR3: CASRTGTSGGQETQYF. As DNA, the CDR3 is TGCGCCAGCAGAACCGGGACTAGCGGGGGTCAAGAGACCCAGTACTTC.

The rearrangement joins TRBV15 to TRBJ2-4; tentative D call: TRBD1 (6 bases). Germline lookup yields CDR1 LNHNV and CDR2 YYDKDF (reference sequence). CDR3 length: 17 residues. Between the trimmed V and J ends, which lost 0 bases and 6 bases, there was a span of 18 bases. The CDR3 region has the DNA TGTGCCACCAGCAGAGATGACATCAGGGGAAGGAGAAACATTCAGTACTTC. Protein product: CATSRDDIRGRRNIQYF.

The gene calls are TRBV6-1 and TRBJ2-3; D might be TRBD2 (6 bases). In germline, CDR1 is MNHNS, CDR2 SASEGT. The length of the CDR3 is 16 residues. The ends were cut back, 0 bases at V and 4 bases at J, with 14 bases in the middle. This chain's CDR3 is CASSEAGHGGADTQYF. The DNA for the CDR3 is TGTGCCAGCAGTGAAGCGGGGCACGGGGGAGCAGATACGCAGTATTTT.

The CDR3 DNA sequence: TGTGCCAGCAGTGTAGAGGAGCAGTTCTTC. Translated: CASSVEEQFF. V gene TRBV2 combines with J gene TRBJ2-1; D is ambiguous. The CDR3 covers 10 residues. In germline, CDR1 is SNHLY, CDR2 FYNNEI. The V end was cut by 4 bases, the J end by 10 bases, with 5 bases between.

The chain's CDR3 is CASSRVPSTLTAAETQYF. The CDR3 coding sequence is TGTGCCAGCAGCCGTGTCCCATCCACTTTGACAGCCGCAGAGACCCAGTACTTC. The chain couples TRBV7-9 to TRBJ2-5; possible D gene TRBD1, 5 bases. Trimming left V 5 bases short and J 4 bases short, with 26 bases between. Germline CDR1 reads SEHNR; CDR2 reads FQNEAQ (reference sequence). The CDR3 has 18 residues.

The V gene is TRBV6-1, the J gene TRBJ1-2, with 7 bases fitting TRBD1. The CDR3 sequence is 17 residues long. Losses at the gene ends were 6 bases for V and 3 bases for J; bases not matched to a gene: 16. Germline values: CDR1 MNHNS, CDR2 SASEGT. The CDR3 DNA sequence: TGTGCCAGCAGCGAAACGACAGGGAGTTCAAAGGACTATGGCTACACCTTC. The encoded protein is CASSETTGSSKDYGYTF.

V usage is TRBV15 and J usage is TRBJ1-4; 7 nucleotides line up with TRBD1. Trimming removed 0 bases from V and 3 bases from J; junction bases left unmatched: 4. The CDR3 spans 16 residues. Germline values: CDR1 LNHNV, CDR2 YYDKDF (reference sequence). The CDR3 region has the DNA TGTGCCACCAGCAGAGACCGACAGGGAGCTAATGAAAAACTGTTTTTT. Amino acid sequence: CATSRDRQGANEKLFF.

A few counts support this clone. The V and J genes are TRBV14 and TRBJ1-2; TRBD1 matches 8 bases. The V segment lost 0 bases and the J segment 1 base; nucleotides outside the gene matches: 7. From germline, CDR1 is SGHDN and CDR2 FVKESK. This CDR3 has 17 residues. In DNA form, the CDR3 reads TGTGCCAGCAGCCAAGATAACAGGGGGGCGCTTAACTATGGCTACACCTTC. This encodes CASSQDNRGALNYGYTF.

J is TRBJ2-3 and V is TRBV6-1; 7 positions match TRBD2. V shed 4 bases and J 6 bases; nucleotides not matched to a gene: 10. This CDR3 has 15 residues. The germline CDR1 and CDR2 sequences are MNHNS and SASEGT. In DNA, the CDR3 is TGTGCCAGCAGTGTTTCTAGCGGAGGCCCGGATACGCAGTATTTT. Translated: CASSVSSGGPDTQYF.

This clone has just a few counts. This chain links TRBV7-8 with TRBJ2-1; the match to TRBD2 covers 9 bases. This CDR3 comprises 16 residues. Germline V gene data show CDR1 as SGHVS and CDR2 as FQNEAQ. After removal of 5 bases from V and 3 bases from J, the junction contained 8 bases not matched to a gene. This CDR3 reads CASSPGASGIYNEQFF. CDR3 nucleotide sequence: TGTGCCAGCAGCCCTGGGGCTAGCGGGATCTACAATGAGCAGTTCTTC.

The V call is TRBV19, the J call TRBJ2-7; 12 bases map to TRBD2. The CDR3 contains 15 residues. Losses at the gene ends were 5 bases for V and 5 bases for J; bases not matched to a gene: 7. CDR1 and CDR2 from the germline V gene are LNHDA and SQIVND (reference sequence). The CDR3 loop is CASSAASSGRDEQYF. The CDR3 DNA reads TGTGCCAGTAGTGCCGCGTCTAGCGGGAGGGACGAGCAGTACTTC. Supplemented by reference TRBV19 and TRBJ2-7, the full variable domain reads DGGITQSPKYLFRKEGQNVTLSCEQNLNHDAMYWYRQDPGQGLRLIYYSQIVNDFQKGDIAEGYSVSREKKESFPLTVTSAQKNPTAFYLCASSAASSGRDEQYFGPGTRLTVT.

As DNA, the CDR3 is TGTGCCTGGGCTCTTCTTGACAGGGGCGGTTCACCCCTCCACTTT. Translated: CAWALLDRGGSPLHF. The chain links TRBV30 to TRBJ1-6; 8 positions agree with TRBD1. This CDR3 contains 15 residues. V trimming: 5 bases; J trimming: 9 bases; junction bases outside the gene matches: 12. Per the germline V gene, CDR1 is GTSNPN and CDR2 is SVGIG (reference sequence).

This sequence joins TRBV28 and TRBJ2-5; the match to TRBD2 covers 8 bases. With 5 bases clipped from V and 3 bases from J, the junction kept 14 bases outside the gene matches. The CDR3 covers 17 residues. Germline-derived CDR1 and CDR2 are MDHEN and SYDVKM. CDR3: CASSGSIGTSSEETQYF. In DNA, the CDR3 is TGTGCCAGCAGTGGGTCCATCGGGACTAGTAGCGAAGAGACCCAGTACTTC.

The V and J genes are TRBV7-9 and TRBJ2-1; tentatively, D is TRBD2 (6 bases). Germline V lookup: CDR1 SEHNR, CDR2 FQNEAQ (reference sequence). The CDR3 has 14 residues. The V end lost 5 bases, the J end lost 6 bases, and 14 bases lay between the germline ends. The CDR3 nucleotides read TGTGCCAGCAGCCGGGACTGGATCAGCAATGAGCAGTTCTTC. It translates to CASSRDWISNEQFF.

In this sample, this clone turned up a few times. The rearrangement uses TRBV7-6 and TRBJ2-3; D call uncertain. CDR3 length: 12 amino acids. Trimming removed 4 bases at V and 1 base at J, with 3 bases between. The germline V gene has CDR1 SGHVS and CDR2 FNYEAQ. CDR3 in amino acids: CASSSGTDTQYF. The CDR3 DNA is TGTGCCAGCAGCTCCGGCACAGATACGCAGTATTTT.

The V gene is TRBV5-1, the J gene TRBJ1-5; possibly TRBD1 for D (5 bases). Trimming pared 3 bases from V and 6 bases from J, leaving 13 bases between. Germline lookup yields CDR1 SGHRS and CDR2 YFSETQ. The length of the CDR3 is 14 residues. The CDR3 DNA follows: TGCGCCAGCAGCTCACTGGGGGGTTCTCAGCCCCAGCATTTT. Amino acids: CASSSLGGSQPQHF.

In DNA, the CDR3 is TGCGCCAGCAGCTATTCCACCGACAGAAGCTATGGCTACACCTTC. Translation: CASSYSTDRSYGYTF. The chain has TRBV5-1 and TRBJ1-2; tentative D call: TRBD1 (5 bases). Between the trimmed V and J ends, which lost 3 bases and 4 bases, there was a span of 16 bases. The CDR3 has 15 residues. Germline CDR1 is SGHRS and CDR2 is YFSETQ.

CDR3 residues: CASSEASVLRGLGETQYF. The CDR3 DNA reads TGTGCCAGCAGTGAAGCCAGTGTTTTAAGGGGGCTGGGGGAGACCCAGTACTTC. V usage is TRBV6-1 and J usage is TRBJ2-5; 7 nucleotides match TRBD1. CDR1 MNHNS and CDR2 SASEGT come from the germline V gene. This CDR3 is built from 18 residues. J lost 5 bases, V lost 0 bases, and 15 bases had no gene match.

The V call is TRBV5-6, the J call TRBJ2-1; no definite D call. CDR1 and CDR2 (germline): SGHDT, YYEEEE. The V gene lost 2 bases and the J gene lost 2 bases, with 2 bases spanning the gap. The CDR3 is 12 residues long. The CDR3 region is CASSFTYNEQFF. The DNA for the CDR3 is TGTGCCAGCAGCTTCACCTACAATGAGCAGTTCTTC.

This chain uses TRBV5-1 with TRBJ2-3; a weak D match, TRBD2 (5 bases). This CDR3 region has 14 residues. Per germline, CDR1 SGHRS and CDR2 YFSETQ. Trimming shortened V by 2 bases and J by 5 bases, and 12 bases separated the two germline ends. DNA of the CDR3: TGCGCCAGCAGCTTCCAGGACTGGGGAGATACGCAGTATTTT. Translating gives CASSFQDWGDTQYF.

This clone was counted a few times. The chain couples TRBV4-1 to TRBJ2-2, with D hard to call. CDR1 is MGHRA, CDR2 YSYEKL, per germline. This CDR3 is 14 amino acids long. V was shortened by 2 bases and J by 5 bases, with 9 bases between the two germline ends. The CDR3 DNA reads TGCGCCAGCAGCCAACTCGTAAATACCGGGGAGCTGTTTTTT. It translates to CASSQLVNTGELFF.

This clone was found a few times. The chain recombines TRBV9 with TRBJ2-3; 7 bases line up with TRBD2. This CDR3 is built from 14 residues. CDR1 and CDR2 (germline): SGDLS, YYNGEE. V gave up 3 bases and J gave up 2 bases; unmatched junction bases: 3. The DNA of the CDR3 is TGTGCCAGCAGCGCCCGGGACTACACAGATACGCAGTATTTT. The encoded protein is CASSARDYTDTQYF. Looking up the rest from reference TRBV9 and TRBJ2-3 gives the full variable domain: DSGVTQTPKHLITATGQRVTLRCSPRSGDLSVYWYQQSLDQGLQFLIQYYNGEERAKGNILERFSAQQFPDLHSELNLSSLELGDSALYFCASSARDYTDTQYFGPGTRLTVL.